The sample holds many counts of the clone carrying this T cell receptor (beta chain). The CDR3 loop spans 12 amino acids. Germline CDR1 is MNHEY and CDR2 is SVGAGI. V was trimmed by 6 bases and J by 2 bases, leaving 8 bases between them. This sample stems from a study of T cells in Graves' hyperthyroidism and ophthalmopathy. RNA transcripts provided the source from which TCR beta CDR3 regions were amplified. A first-round RT-PCR of the TCR CDR3 used the HTBI primer set. TCRdb redid the calling of the multiplex PCR reads with MiXCR, one entry per CDR3 protein. The sample includes about 570,000 distinct CDR3 sequences, more than 45% of them seen just once.

This rearrangement joins TRBV6-5 to TRBJ2-7; D gene ambiguous. The sequenced material came from peripheral blood or thyroid tissue (not recorded which). The source is an adult woman with Graves' disease, either hyperthyroidism or ophthalmopathy (not recorded which). CDR3 sequence: CASRGSTYEQYF. The CDR3 DNA follows: TGTGCCAGCAGGGGTAGTACCTACGAGCAGTACTTC.